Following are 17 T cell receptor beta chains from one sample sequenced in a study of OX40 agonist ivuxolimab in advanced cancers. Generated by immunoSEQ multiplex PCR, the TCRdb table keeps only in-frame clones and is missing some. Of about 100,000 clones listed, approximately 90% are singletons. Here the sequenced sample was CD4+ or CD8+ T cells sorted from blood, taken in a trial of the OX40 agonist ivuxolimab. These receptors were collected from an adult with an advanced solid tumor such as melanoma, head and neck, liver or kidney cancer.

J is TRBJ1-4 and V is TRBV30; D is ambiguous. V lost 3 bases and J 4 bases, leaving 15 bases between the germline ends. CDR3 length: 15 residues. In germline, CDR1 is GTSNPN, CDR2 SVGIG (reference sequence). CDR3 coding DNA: TGTGCCTGGAGCCCCTCGGCTAAACTTAATGAAAAACTGTTTTTT. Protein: CAWSPSAKLNEKLFF.

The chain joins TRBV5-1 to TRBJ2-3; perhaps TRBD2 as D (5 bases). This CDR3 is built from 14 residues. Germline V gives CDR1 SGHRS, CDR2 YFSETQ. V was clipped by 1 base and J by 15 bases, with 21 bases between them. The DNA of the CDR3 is TGCGCCAGCAGCTTGATATCCAAAGTGGGAGAAAGATATTTT. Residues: CASSLISKVGERYF. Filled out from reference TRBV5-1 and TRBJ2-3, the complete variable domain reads KAGVTQTPRYLIKTRGQQVTLSCSPISGHRSVSWYQQTPGQGLQFLFEYFSETQRNKGNFPGRFSGRQFSNSRSEMNVSTLELGDSALYLCASSLISKVGERYFGPGTRLTVL.

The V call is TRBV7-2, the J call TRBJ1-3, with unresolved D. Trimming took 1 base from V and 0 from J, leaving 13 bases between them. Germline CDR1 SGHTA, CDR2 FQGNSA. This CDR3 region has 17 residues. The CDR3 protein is CASSLVPGSVSGNTIYF. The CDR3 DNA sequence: TGTGCCAGCAGCTTAGTGCCCGGCTCAGTCTCTGGAAACACCATATATTTT.

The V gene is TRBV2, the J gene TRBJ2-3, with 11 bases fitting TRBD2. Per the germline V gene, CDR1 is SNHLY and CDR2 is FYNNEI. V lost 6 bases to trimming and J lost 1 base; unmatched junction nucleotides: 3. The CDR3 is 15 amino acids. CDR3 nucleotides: TGTGCCAGCAGGAGACTAGCGGGACGCACAGATACGCAGTATTTT. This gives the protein CASRRLAGRTDTQYF.

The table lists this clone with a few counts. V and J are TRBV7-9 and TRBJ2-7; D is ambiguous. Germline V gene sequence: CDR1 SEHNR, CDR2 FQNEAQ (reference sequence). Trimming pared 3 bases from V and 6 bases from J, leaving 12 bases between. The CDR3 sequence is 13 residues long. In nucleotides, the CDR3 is TGTGCCAGCAGCTTGAAGGATTCGGGCGAGCAGTACTTC. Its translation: CASSLKDSGEQYF.

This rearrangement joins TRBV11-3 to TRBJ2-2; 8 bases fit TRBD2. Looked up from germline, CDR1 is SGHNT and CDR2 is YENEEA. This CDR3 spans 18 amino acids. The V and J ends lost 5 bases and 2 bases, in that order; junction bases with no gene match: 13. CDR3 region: CASSQPWELAGNTGELFF. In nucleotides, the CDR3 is TGTGCCAGCAGCCAACCTTGGGAGCTAGCGGGCAACACCGGGGAGCTGTTTTTT.

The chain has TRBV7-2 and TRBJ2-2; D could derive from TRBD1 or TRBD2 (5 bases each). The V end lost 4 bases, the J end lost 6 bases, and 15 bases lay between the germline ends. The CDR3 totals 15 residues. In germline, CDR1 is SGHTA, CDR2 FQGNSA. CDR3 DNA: TGTGCCAGCAGCTCCGGGACCACAGCTTCCGGGGAGCTGTTTTTT. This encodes CASSSGTTASGELFF.

For the CDR3, the DNA is TGTGCCAGCAGCGTAGATGGACAGGGGAACTATGGCTACACCTTC. This translates into CASSVDGQGNYGYTF. The chain employs TRBV9 and TRBJ1-2, with TRBD1 identical over 9 bases. CDR1 and CDR2 from the germline V gene are SGDLS and YYNGEE. The junction had 2 bases not matched to a gene; V was cut back by 0 bases and J by 2 bases. The CDR3 extends over 15 amino acids. The whole variable domain, remainder taken from reference TRBV9 and TRBJ1-2, is DSGVTQTPKHLITATGQRVTLRCSPRSGDLSVYWYQQSLDQGLQFLIQYYNGEERAKGNILERFSAQQFPDLHSELNLSSLELGDSALYFCASSVDGQGNYGYTFGSGTRLTVV.

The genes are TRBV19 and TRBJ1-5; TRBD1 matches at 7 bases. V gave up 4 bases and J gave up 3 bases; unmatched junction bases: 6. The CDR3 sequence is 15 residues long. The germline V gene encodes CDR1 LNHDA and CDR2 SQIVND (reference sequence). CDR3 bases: TGTGCCAGTAGTACCCGGACAGGCCCCAATCAGCCCCAGCATTTT. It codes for CASSTRTGPNQPQHF. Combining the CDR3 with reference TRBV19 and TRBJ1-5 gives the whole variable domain DGGITQSPKYLFRKEGQNVTLSCEQNLNHDAMYWYRQDPGQGLRLIYYSQIVNDFQKGDIAEGYSVSREKKESFPLTVTSAQKNPTAFYLCASSTRTGPNQPQHFGDGTRLSIL.

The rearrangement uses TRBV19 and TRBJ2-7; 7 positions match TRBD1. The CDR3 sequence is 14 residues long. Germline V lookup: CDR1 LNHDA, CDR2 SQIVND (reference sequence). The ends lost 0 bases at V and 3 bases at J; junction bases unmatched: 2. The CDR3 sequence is CASSIEGQIYEQYF. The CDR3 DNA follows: TGTGCCAGTAGTATAGAGGGACAGATCTACGAGCAGTACTTC.

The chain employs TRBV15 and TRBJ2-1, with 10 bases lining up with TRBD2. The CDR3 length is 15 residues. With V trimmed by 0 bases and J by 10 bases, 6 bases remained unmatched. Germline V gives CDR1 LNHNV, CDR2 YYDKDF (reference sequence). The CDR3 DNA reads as TGTGCCACCAGCAGAGATCTAGCGGGAGTGTGGGAGCAGTTCTTC. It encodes CATSRDLAGVWEQFF.

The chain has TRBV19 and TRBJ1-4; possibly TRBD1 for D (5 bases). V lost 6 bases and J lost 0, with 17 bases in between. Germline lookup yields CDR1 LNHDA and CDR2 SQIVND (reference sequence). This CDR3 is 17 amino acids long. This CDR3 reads CASSHVPLRATNEKLFF. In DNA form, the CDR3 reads TGTGCCAGTAGCCACGTTCCGCTCAGGGCAACTAATGAAAAACTGTTTTTT.

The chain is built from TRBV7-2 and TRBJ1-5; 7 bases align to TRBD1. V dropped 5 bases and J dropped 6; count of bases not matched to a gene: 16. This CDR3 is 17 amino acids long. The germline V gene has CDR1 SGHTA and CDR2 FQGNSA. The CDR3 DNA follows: TGTGCCAGCAGCCCTCGACAGGGTTTAGGAAACATTCAGCCCCAGCATTTT. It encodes CASSPRQGLGNIQPQHF.

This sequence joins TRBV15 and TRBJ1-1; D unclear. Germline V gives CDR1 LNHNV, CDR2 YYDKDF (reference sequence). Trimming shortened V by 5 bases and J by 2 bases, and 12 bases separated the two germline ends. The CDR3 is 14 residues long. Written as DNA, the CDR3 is TGTGCCACCAGCCGCCGCAGAGTCAACACTGAAGCTTTCTTT. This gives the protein CATSRRRVNTEAFF.

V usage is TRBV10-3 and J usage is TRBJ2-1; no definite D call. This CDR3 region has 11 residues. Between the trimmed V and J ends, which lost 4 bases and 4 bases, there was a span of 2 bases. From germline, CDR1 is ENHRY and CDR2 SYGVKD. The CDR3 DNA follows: TGTGCCATCAGTGGGTACAATGAGCAGTTCTTC. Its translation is CAISGYNEQFF.

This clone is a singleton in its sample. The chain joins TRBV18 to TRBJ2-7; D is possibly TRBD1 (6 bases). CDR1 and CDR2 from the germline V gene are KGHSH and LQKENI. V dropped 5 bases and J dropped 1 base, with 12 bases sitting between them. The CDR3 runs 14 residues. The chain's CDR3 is CASSTGQRSYEQYF. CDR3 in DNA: TGTGCCAGCTCAACCGGACAGCGATCCTACGAGCAGTACTTC.

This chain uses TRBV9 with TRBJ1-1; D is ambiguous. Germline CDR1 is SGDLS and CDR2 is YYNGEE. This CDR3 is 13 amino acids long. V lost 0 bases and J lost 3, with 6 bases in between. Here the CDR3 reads CASSVALDTEAFF. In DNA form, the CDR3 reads TGTGCCAGCAGCGTAGCGTTGGACACTGAAGCTTTCTTT.